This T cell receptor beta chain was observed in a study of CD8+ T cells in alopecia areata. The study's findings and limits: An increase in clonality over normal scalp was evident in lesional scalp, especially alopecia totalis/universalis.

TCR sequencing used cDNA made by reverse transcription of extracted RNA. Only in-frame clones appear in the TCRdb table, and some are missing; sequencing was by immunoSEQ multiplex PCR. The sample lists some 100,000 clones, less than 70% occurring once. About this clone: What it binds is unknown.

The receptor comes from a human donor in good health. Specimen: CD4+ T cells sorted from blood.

DNA of the CDR3: TGCGCCAGCAGCTCCCAGGGTGGCGATAATTCACCCCTCCACTTT. Its translation: CASSSQGGDNSPLHF. This chain connects TRBV5-1 to TRBJ1-6, with D maybe TRBD1 (5 bases). Germline CDR1 and CDR2: SGHRS and YFSETQ. This CDR3 spans 15 amino acids. Trimming left V 3 bases short and J 5 bases short, with 12 bases between.